Below, one T cell receptor beta chain is given with its context. Its antigen is not identified. This sample stems from a study of cytomegalovirus exposure and HLA in healthy donors. The PCR had 60 Vbeta and 13 Jbeta primers. The method was immunoSEQ multiplex PCR; TCRdb's version includes in-frame clones alone and lacks a portion of them. The sample has tens of thousands of clones. The length of the CDR3 is 15 residues. Germline V gene lookup returns CDR1 KGHSH and CDR2 LQKENI. V lost 6 bases, J lost 0 bases, and 14 bases lay in between. Sampled while nominally healthy, donors likely had unrecorded immune exposures. The study, taken as a whole, reports: Among the sequence variants, a highly shared cluster was likely an artifact of sequencing. In a later analysis, TCR association rates varied by HLA locus: DRB1 most, HLA-C fewest. A later analysis reportedly identified an Asian-associated ancestry cluster as carrying fewer N-insertions than the approximately 670-donor mean.

The receptor was derived from a male donor in good health and CMV-seronegative. The gene calls are TRBV18 and TRBJ1-2, with D maybe TRBD1 (6 bases). The sequenced sample consisted of PBMCs. The CDR3 nucleotides read TGTGCCAGCTCGCAGGGGTCAACAGCTAACTATGGCTACACCTTC. It specifies CASSQGSTANYGYTF. Based on the CDR3 plus reference TRBV18 and TRBJ1-2, the full variable domain is NAGVMQNPRHLVRRRGQEARLRCSPMKGHSHVYWYRQLPEEGLKFMVYLQKENIIDESGMPKERFSAEFPKEGPSILRIQQVVRGDSAAYFCASSQGSTANYGYTFGSGTRLTVV.